A selection of T cell receptor beta chains follows, all from one sample in a study of CD8 T cells in ankylosing spondylitis. TCRdb re-analysed the 5' RACE reads in MiXCR, keeping a single row per CDR3 protein. Among under 200,000 distinct CDR3 sequences listed, around 9.6% were seen once. The sample taken for sequencing was blood, either unsorted or a sorted T cell fraction (not recorded which). The receptors derive from a female donor with ankylosing spondylitis or in good health (not recorded which). Each CDR3 is given with its conserved first and last residue.

V: TRBV4-3
CDR3: CASSQDRAGGPPREQFF

V: TRBV7-9
CDR3: CASSLEGAAEAFF

V: TRBV11-1
CDR3: CASSLSDRVLFKDEKLFF

V: TRBV27
CDR3: CASIRQGAENTEAFF

V: TRBV24-1
CDR3: CATSDHRRDRGAGELFF

V: TRBV12-3/TRBV12-4
CDR3: CSSSPFGVSLTDTQYF

V: TRBV12-3/TRBV12-4
CDR3: CASSLGGGDSGYTF

V: TRBV12-3/TRBV12-4
CDR3: CASNYRGISYEQYF

V: TRBV20-1
CDR3: CSASNTARYTEAFF

V: TRBV7-2
CDR3: CASSAGSHSYEQYF

V: TRBV29-1
CDR3: CSVVTPQDEQYF

V: TRBV30
CDR3: CAWSVSAAQYF

V: TRBV6-1
CDR3: CASSPRGNQPQHF

V: TRBV4-3
CDR3: CASSQERGRGANEKLFF

V: TRBV24-1
CDR3: CATSDAAGGPYNEQFF

V: TRBV4-3
CDR3: CASSQVRYSPMEFF

V: TRBV5-1
CDR3: CASSPRGGAGQPQHF

V: TRBV27
CDR3: CASSSPSGTAVEQFF

V: TRBV9
CDR3: CASSGAGSYNEQFF

V: TRBV19
CDR3: CASSFQGFTDTQYF

V: TRBV9
CDR3: CASSVGGSSYEQYF

V: TRBV20-1
CDR3: CSARDGGYEQYF

V: TRBV6-5
CDR3: CASSSGQGQKETQYF

V: TRBV12-3/TRBV12-4
CDR3: CASSPTSGSTETQYF

V: TRBV2
CDR3: CASCRGQLADEQFF

V: TRBV16
CDR3: CASSQKQGGTEAFF

V: TRBV6-1
CDR3: CASSPSDRGPYEQYF

V: TRBV28
CDR3: CASRIGNEQFF

V: TRBV10-2
CDR3: CASSTDGLSYNEQFF

V: TRBV29-1
CDR3: CSVGMNTEAFF

V: TRBV7-9
CDR3: CASSPKSKDTQYF

V: TRBV7-9
CDR3: CASSSRAGGAGELFF

V: TRBV24-1
CDR3: CATSDSPAGINEQFF

V: TRBV2
CDR3: CASSAGTGTNEQFF

V: TRBV2
CDR3: CASSEGGTGLYEQYF

V: TRBV25-1
CDR3: CASSSLRGLGTNHEGTQYF

V: TRBV27
CDR3: CASSRTGWEGELFF

V: TRBV9
CDR3: CASSPLDSLILETQYF

V: TRBV9
CDR3: CASSEEGGLPGNTIYF

V: TRBV5-1
CDR3: CASSFWITYEQYF

V: TRBV27
CDR3: CASSAFPQRNTEAFF

V: TRBV5-1
CDR3: CASSFQREETQYF